This TCR beta chain was identified during a study of T cells after yellow fever vaccination. For the study at large: Fractions of limited cellularity were prepared by means of SMART-Seq v4 Ultra Low Input. Study-level results: Across the CD4 and CD8 compartments, a small share of clonotypes was present in both.

TCRdb ran MiXCR on the 5' RACE reads and lists one entry per CDR3 protein. The profile shows about 74,000 distinct CDR3 sequences, around 6.5% of them singletons. This clonotype was detected many times. Antigen unknown. The germline V and J ends were trimmed by 6 bases and 4 bases, with 17 bases remaining between them. CDR1 is DFQATT and CDR2 is SNEGSKA in the germline V gene (reference sequence). CDR3 length: 14 amino acids. The chain couples TRBV20-1 to TRBJ2-3; D assignment may be TRBD1 or TRBD2 (6 bases each). The source of this sequence is a man aged 18 to 30 who received the YFV17D yellow fever vaccine. Sample: CD8+ T cells sorted from PBMCs, taken about 5 days after the first yellow fever vaccination. CDR3 loop: CSARGGGLADTQYF. As DNA, the CDR3 is TGCAGTGCAAGGGGTGGGGGGCTGGCAGATACGCAGTATTTT.